The TCR beta chain described here comes from a study of radiation and T cells in renal cell carcinoma. Germline loops: CDR1 MNHEY, CDR2 SVGAGI. Trimming took off 0 bases at V and 3 bases at J, with 11 bases between the two ends. This CDR3 comprises 15 residues. To note about this clone: Its specificity is not known.

As for time point: blood 2 weeks post-SBRT. The treatment was: 15 Gy SBRT to primary tumor, nephrectomy 4 weeks later. Profiling relied on immunoSEQ multiplex PCR, and the TCRdb table lists in-frame clones only, not all of them. The sample yields some 80,000 clones, around 85% seen once. Findings of the study overall: Baseline intratumoral clonotype presence is unknown without pretreatment biopsies.

V is TRBV6-5 and J is TRBJ1-2; possible D gene TRBD1, 6 bases. The sequencing used blood, collected from a patient whose treatment included radiotherapy and nephrectomy. The source of this sequence is a woman aged 50 to 60 with renal cell carcinoma. CDR3 sequence reads: CASSYSGGRYYGYTF. CDR3 nucleotide sequence: TGTGCCAGCAGTTACTCCGGGGGGCGCTACTATGGCTACACCTTC.